Each of the 29 T cell receptor beta chains below was sequenced from the same sample in a study of PD-1 blockade in classical Hodgkin lymphoma. Each and every patient relapsed after autologous stem cell transplantation, and patients got differing brentuximab vedotin exposure. Clones were sequenced by immunoSEQ multiplex PCR, and TCRdb holds only the in-frame ones, with some missing. The sample has about 43,000 clones, around 70% seen once. The sequences come from peripheral blood mononuclear cells (PBMCs), collected at baseline. Receptors originate from a human donor with classical Hodgkin lymphoma.

V gene TRBV9 combines with J gene TRBJ2-2; TRBD1 aligns across 11 bases. This CDR3 contains 15 residues. V lost 3 bases, J lost 7 bases, and 5 bases stayed unmatched. Germline CDR1 reads SGDLS; CDR2 reads YYNGEE. CDR3 amino acids: CASSGTGGAGGELFF. In nucleotides, the CDR3 is TGTGCCAGCAGCGGGACAGGGGGCGCCGGCGGGGAGCTGTTTTTT.

The chain carries TRBV4-1 and TRBJ1-1; possible D gene TRBD1, 6 bases. Trimming took 2 bases from V and 2 from J, leaving 9 bases between them. This CDR3 contains 14 residues. CDR1 MGHRA and CDR2 YSYEKL come from the germline V gene. CDR3 DNA sequence: TGCGCCAGCAGCCAAACAGGGTTAAACACTGAAGCTTTCTTT. Protein product: CASSQTGLNTEAFF.

About this clone: Germline and junction disagree at one end, which may indicate a read error. The CDR3 loop is CASSPQVGGAVEAFF. The CDR3 nucleotides read TGTGCTAGCAGCCCCCAGGTAGGGGGCGCGGTTGAAGCTTTCTTT. This sequence joins TRBV7-7 and TRBJ1-1; TRBD1 matches at 7 bases. The germline CDR1 and CDR2 sequences are SSHAT and FNYEAQ (reference sequence). The length of the CDR3 is 15 residues.

CDR3 protein: CAIWAGGPRNEQFF. DNA for the CDR3: TGTGCCATTTGGGCGGGAGGGCCTCGTAATGAGCAGTTCTTC. The J gene is TRBJ2-1, the V gene TRBV10-3, with 9 bases identical to TRBD2. The V gene end was trimmed by 9 bases and the J gene end by 7 bases; junction bases not matched to a gene: 10. The CDR3 length is 14 residues. In germline, CDR1 is ENHRY, CDR2 SYGVKD.

The CDR3 nucleotides are TGCGCCAGCAGCCTGCCGACAGGGGATAGCAATCAGCCCCAGCATTTT. Protein product: CASSLPTGDSNQPQHF. J is TRBJ1-5 and V is TRBV5-1; 8 nucleotides line up with TRBD1. Per germline, CDR1 SGHRS and CDR2 YFSETQ. V lost 4 bases and J lost 0; bases outside the gene matches: 6. There are 16 residues in the CDR3.

As for this clone: At the DNA level, this CDR3 is encoded by other sequences in the same sample as well. The chain recombines TRBV6-1 with TRBJ1-1; D not resolved. The germline gives CDR1 MNHNS, CDR2 SASEGT. Deletions cut 2 bases from V and 0 bases from J, with 7 bases between. This CDR3 comprises 14 residues. CDR3: CASSESLMNTEAFF. Written as DNA, the CDR3 is TGTGCCAGCAGTGAAAGCCTCATGAACACTGAAGCTTTCTTT.

This clone was observed a single time. The V and J genes are TRBV5-5 and TRBJ1-2; unclear D gene. This CDR3 comprises 13 residues. The V end lost 2 bases, the J end lost 8 bases, and 13 bases lay between the germline ends. Germline loops: CDR1 SGHKS, CDR2 YYEKEE (reference sequence). The CDR3 DNA reads as TGTGCCAGCAGCTTTCCTGGTCAGGAGGGCTACACCTTC. It translates to CASSFPGQEGYTF.

This clone was found a few times. The chain combines TRBV5-1 with TRBJ1-1; possibly TRBD1 for D (6 bases). V dropped 4 bases and J dropped 4 bases, with 11 bases sitting between them. Germline V gives CDR1 SGHRS, CDR2 YFSETQ. There are 13 residues in the CDR3. The CDR3 DNA sequence: TGCGCCAGCAGCCCAGGGGTGCGCACTGAAGCTTTCTTT. Protein product: CASSPGVRTEAFF.

The rearrangement joins TRBV2 to TRBJ1-3; possible D gene TRBD1, 5 bases. V lost 4 bases, J lost 0 bases, and 13 bases lay in between. CDR3 size: 16 residues. Germline CDR1 reads SNHLY; CDR2 reads FYNNEI. CDR3 in DNA: TGTGCCAGCAGTGTTTTCGGGGGAAACTCTGGAAACACCATATATTTT. This sequence encodes CASSVFGGNSGNTIYF. Full variable domain (remainder filled in from reference TRBV2 and TRBJ1-3): EPEVTQTPSHQVTQMGQEVILRCVPISNHLYFYWYRQILGQKVEFLVSFYNNEISEKSEIFDDQFSVERPDGSNFTLKIRSTKLEDSAMYFCASSVFGGNSGNTIYFGEGSWLTVV.

The rearrangement joins TRBV11-3 to TRBJ2-7, with D unclear. The germline CDR1 and CDR2 sequences are SGHNT and YENEEA. V shed 0 bases and J shed 0 bases, with 3 bases lying between them. CDR3 length: 13 residues. The CDR3 spells CASSLEDSYEQYF. In DNA, the CDR3 is TGTGCCAGCAGCTTAGAGGACTCCTACGAGCAGTACTTC.

This clone has more than one count but fewer than ten. The J gene is TRBJ1-5, the V gene TRBV6-5, with 10 positions matching TRBD1. The CDR3 is 15 amino acids. Germline V gene lookup returns CDR1 MNHEY and CDR2 SVGAGI. J gave up 5 bases and V 5 bases, and 6 bases lay outside the gene matches. The CDR3: CASSQDRGPHQPQHF. The CDR3, as DNA: TGTGCCAGCAGTCAAGACAGGGGGCCACATCAGCCCCAGCATTTT.

The V call is TRBV15, the J call TRBJ2-1; the D is unclear. Germline lookup yields CDR1 LNHNV and CDR2 YYDKDF (reference sequence). The CDR3 consists of 15 residues. The ends were cut back, 4 bases at V and 8 bases at J, with 18 bases in the middle. The CDR3 nucleotides are TGTGCCACCAGCACTCAGGTAGCCTTTGGGGATGAGCAGTTCTTC. Translation: CATSTQVAFGDEQFF.

The chain couples TRBV6-1 to TRBJ1-2; TRBD1 matches at 9 bases. CDR1 and CDR2 from the germline V gene are MNHNS and SASEGT. Trimming removed 6 bases from V and 8 bases from J; junction bases left unmatched: 7. The CDR3 is made up of 13 amino acids. This CDR3 reads CASSPGTGSGYTF. The CDR3 DNA is TGTGCCAGCAGCCCCGGGACAGGGAGCGGCTACACCTTC.

This clone has only a few counts. The chain couples TRBV7-8 to TRBJ1-1, with TRBD1 identical over 7 bases. The J segment lost 0 bases and the V segment lost 5 bases, leaving 6 bases of the junction unmatched. CDR1 is SGHVS and CDR2 is FQNEAQ in the germline V gene. This CDR3 region has 15 residues. CDR3 nucleotide sequence: TGTGCCAGCAGCACCCCGGGACAGATGAACACTGAAGCTTTCTTT. It specifies CASSTPGQMNTEAFF.

This chain connects TRBV9 to TRBJ2-2; D unresolved. Germline CDR1 reads SGDLS; CDR2 reads YYNGEE. The CDR3 totals 14 residues. With 0 bases removed from V and 4 bases from J, the gap between germline ends came to 7 bases. CDR3: CASSVAVGTGELFF. The CDR3 DNA follows: TGTGCCAGCAGCGTAGCGGTGGGCACCGGGGAGCTGTTTTTT.

The chain employs TRBV7-2 and TRBJ2-1, with TRBD2 identical over 8 bases. V dropped 6 bases and J dropped 0; count of bases not matched to a gene: 7. The CDR3 covers 16 residues. Germline values: CDR1 SGHTA, CDR2 FQGNSA. CDR3 amino acids: CASSRSGGRSYNEQFF. The CDR3 nucleotides read TGTGCCAGCAGTAGAAGCGGGGGACGCTCCTACAATGAGCAGTTCTTC.

V is TRBV30 and J is TRBJ2-7, with TRBD2 as a possible D gene (6 bases). Germline V CDR1 and CDR2: GTSNPN, SVGIG (reference sequence). CDR3 length equals 12 residues. Trimming took 6 bases from V and 0 from J, leaving 9 bases between them. DNA for the CDR3: TGTGCCTGTAGGGACTCCTCCTACGAGCAGTACTTC. This sequence encodes CACRDSSYEQYF.

V gene TRBV28 combines with J gene TRBJ1-3; maybe TRBD1 (6 bases). V was trimmed by 6 bases and J by 0 bases, leaving 18 bases between them. This CDR3 region has 17 residues. Germline V gene lookup returns CDR1 MDHEN and CDR2 SYDVKM. Written as DNA, the CDR3 is TGTGCCAGCAGCCTCCCTACAGGGTCGGGCTCTGGAAACACCATATATTTT. Protein sequence: CASSLPTGSGSGNTIYF.

The chain uses TRBV9 and TRBJ1-2; 8 nucleotides align to TRBD1. Germline lookup yields CDR1 SGDLS and CDR2 YYNGEE. V was pared by 0 bases and J by 2 bases, with 3 bases of the junction left unmatched. This CDR3 is built from 15 residues. CDR3 in DNA: TGTGCCAGCAGCGTAGGTAGGGACAGGAACTATGGCTACACCTTC. Translating it yields CASSVGRDRNYGYTF.

The genes are TRBV9 and TRBJ1-1; 7 bases map to TRBD1. CDR3 length: 16 amino acids. J lost 3 bases, V lost 0 bases, and 8 bases had no gene match. The germline V gene has CDR1 SGDLS and CDR2 YYNGEE. The CDR3 sequence: CASSVEGRTGYTEAFF. DNA for the CDR3: TGTGCCAGCAGCGTAGAAGGGAGGACAGGATACACTGAAGCTTTCTTT. Together with reference TRBV9 and TRBJ1-1, the CDR3 gives the full variable domain: DSGVTQTPKHLITATGQRVTLRCSPRSGDLSVYWYQQSLDQGLQFLIQYYNGEERAKGNILERFSAQQFPDLHSELNLSSLELGDSALYFCASSVEGRTGYTEAFFGQGTRLTVV.

This clone was detected only a few times. The chain has TRBV7-8 and TRBJ2-1, with 9 bases matching TRBD2. The CDR3 consists of 15 residues. Germline CDR1 reads SGHVS; CDR2 reads FQNEAQ. Germline trimming cut 0 bases from V and 8 bases from J; bases unmatched to any gene: 5. The CDR3 loop reads CASSLAAGGGYEQFF. DNA for the CDR3: TGTGCCAGCAGCTTAGCGGCGGGAGGGGGGTATGAGCAGTTCTTC. The full variable domain, with the rest looked up from reference TRBV7-8 and TRBJ2-1, is GAGVSQSPRYKVAKRGQDVALRCDPISGHVSLFWYQQALGQGPEFLTYFQNEAQLDKSGLPSDRFFAERPEGSVSTLKIQRTQQEDSAVYLCASSLAAGGGYEQFFGPGTRLTVL.

The rearrangement uses TRBV5-1 and TRBJ2-2; D assignment may be TRBD1 or TRBD2 (5 bases each). This CDR3 has 14 residues. Trimming took off 7 bases at V and 0 bases at J, with 10 bases between the two ends. Germline lookup yields CDR1 SGHRS and CDR2 YFSETQ. The CDR3 DNA follows: TGCGCCAGCGCAGGGACGACGAACACCGGGGAGCTGTTTTTT. The encoded protein is CASAGTTNTGELFF.

V and J are TRBV11-2 and TRBJ1-1; tentatively, D is TRBD1 (6 bases). Trimming cost V 5 bases and J 3 bases, with 13 bases left between them. The CDR3 sequence is 14 residues long. Germline V gene lookup returns CDR1 SGHAT and CDR2 FQNNGV. CDR3 nucleotides: TGTGCCAGCAGCGTTACAGGGCGAGACACTGAAGCTTTCTTT. It translates to CASSVTGRDTEAFF.

V is TRBV4-1 and J is TRBJ1-5; D ambiguous. CDR3 length: 15 amino acids. V lost 0 bases, J lost 4 bases, and 10 bases lay in between. In germline, CDR1 is MGHRA, CDR2 YSYEKL. CDR3 protein: CASSQDEGWNQPQHF. In DNA, the CDR3 is TGCGCCAGCAGCCAAGATGAGGGATGGAATCAGCCCCAGCATTTT.

The V call is TRBV6-5, the J call TRBJ2-7; D ambiguous. The germline gives CDR1 MNHEY, CDR2 SVGAGI. The CDR3 contains 11 residues. With 2 bases removed from V and 4 bases from J, the gap between germline ends came to 3 bases. The CDR3 here is CASSYLYEQYF. CDR3 nucleotides: TGTGCCAGCAGTTACCTGTACGAGCAGTACTTC.

This chain links TRBV28 with TRBJ2-5, with D unclear. Germline V gene sequence: CDR1 MDHEN, CDR2 SYDVKM. V lost 3 bases, J lost 4 bases, and 12 bases lay in between. This CDR3 is built from 14 residues. CDR3 DNA sequence: TGTGCCAGCAGTTTCCCTGGGGTGGGAGAGACCCAGTACTTC. Its protein is CASSFPGVGETQYF.

The chain couples TRBV12-5 to TRBJ1-6; D remains ambiguous. Germline V gene data show CDR1 as LGHNT and CDR2 as FRNRAP. The V end was cut by 0 bases, the J end by 4 bases, with 13 bases between. There are 17 residues in the CDR3. The CDR3 reads CASGLVFREGYNSPLHF. As DNA, the CDR3 is TGTGCTAGTGGTTTGGTATTTCGGGAGGGTTATAATTCACCCCTCCACTTT.

The CDR3 region has the DNA TGTGCCAGCAGCTTAGCCTATGGGGAAGAGACCCAGTACTTC. Its translation: CASSLAYGEETQYF. V gene TRBV11-2 combines with J gene TRBJ2-5, with D hard to call. The CDR3 extends over 14 amino acids. V lost 1 base and J 3 bases, leaving 9 bases between the germline ends. The germline CDR1 and CDR2 sequences are SGHAT and FQNNGV.

V and J are TRBV5-6 and TRBJ2-7; TRBD2 matches 10 bases. Germline CDR1 and CDR2: SGHDT and YYEEEE. CDR3 length: 19 residues. With 0 bases clipped from V and 4 bases from J, the junction kept 16 bases outside the gene matches. Here the CDR3 DNA reads TGTGCCAGCAGCTTGGGCCGAGGGCCTACTAGCGGGATTTTGTACGAGCAGTACTTC. Protein: CASSLGRGPTSGILYEQYF.